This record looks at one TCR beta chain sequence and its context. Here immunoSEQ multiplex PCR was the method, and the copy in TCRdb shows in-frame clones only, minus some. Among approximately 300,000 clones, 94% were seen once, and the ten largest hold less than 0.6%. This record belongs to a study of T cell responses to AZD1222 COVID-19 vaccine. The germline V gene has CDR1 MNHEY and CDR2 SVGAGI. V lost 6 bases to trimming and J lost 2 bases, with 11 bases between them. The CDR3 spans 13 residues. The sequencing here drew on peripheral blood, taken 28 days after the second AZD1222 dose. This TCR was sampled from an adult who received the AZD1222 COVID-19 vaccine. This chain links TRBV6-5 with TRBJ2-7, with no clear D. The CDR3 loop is CASSQTSTYEQYF. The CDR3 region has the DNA TGTGCCAGCAGCCAAACATCTACCTACGAGCAGTACTTC.